This is a list of T cell receptor beta chains from one sample in a study of blood T cell repertoires in COVID-19. The data were produced by immunoSEQ multiplex PCR, yet TCRdb's version contains in-frame clones alone and is incomplete. The table has about 280,000 clones, roughly 85% seen once. Input material: peripheral blood. These receptors were obtained from a man aged 50 or older with active or convalescent COVID-19. Each CDR3 is given with its conserved first and last residue. A D gene is named only where the DNA matches it firmly. Clone size, where shown, is once, few, many, or a class for clones that have expanded.

j_call: TRBJ1-1
clone_size: .
d_call: TRBD1
v_call: TRBV20-1
cdr3_nt: TGCAGTGCTAGTTCTAGGCAGGGGGTAACTGAAGCTTTCTTT
cdr3_aa: CSASSRQGVTEAFF

j_call: TRBJ2-1
clone_size: .
d_call: TRBD2
v_call: TRBV30
cdr3_nt: TGTGCCTGGAGCTTAGCGGGTGAGCAGTTCTTC
cdr3_aa: CAWSLAGEQFF

j_call: TRBJ1-5
clone_size: .
d_call: .
v_call: TRBV7-2
cdr3_nt: TGTGCCAGCAGCTTAGGGCCCAATCAGCCCCAGCATTTT
cdr3_aa: CASSLGPNQPQHF

j_call: TRBJ2-3
clone_size: .
d_call: .
v_call: TRBV24-1
cdr3_nt: TGTGCCACCAGCGCCTGGACAGCGAAGGATACGCAGTATTTT
cdr3_aa: CATSAWTAKDTQYF

j_call: TRBJ2-5
clone_size: .
d_call: .
v_call: TRBV5-1
cdr3_nt: TGCGCCAGCAGCTTGGCTAGGGGAAGAGAGACCCAGTACTTC
cdr3_aa: CASSLARGRETQYF

j_call: TRBJ1-2
clone_size: .
d_call: TRBD1
v_call: TRBV29-1
cdr3_nt: TGCAGCGCGACAACAGGGGATTATGGCTACACCTTC
cdr3_aa: CSATTGDYGYTF

j_call: TRBJ2-1
clone_size: .
d_call: TRBD2
v_call: TRBV5-1
cdr3_nt: TGCGCCAGCAGCTTGTTTTCGGGAGGAACCCCTGGTGAGCAGTTCTTC
cdr3_aa: CASSLFSGGTPGEQFF

j_call: TRBJ1-3
clone_size: .
d_call: .
v_call: TRBV30
cdr3_nt: TGTGCCTGGAGGCAAGGGACTGCTGGAAACACCATATATTTT
cdr3_aa: CAWRQGTAGNTIYF

j_call: TRBJ1-5
clone_size: once
d_call: .
v_call: TRBV6-1
cdr3_nt: TGTGCCAGCAGTGATTGGACAGGCAATCAGCCCCAGCATTTT
cdr3_aa: CASSDWTGNQPQHF

j_call: TRBJ2-3
clone_size: .
d_call: .
v_call: TRBV6-4
cdr3_nt: TGTGCCAGCAGTGACCGAATGGGAGAGGGTCTCCCAGATACGCAGTATTTT
cdr3_aa: CASSDRMGEGLPDTQYF

j_call: TRBJ2-7
clone_size: .
d_call: .
v_call: TRBV5-1
cdr3_nt: TGCGCCAGCAGCTTGGCCCTCCGGGGAGCGGATGAGCAGTACTTC
cdr3_aa: CASSLALRGADEQYF

j_call: TRBJ2-1
clone_size: .
d_call: TRBD1
v_call: TRBV9
cdr3_nt: TGTGCCAGCAGCGTGTCCGACAGGGTAAGGAATGAGCAGTTCTTC
cdr3_aa: CASSVSDRVRNEQFF

j_call: TRBJ2-1
clone_size: .
d_call: .
v_call: TRBV9
cdr3_nt: TGTGCCAGCAGCCCGCACCCCACTAGCAATGAGCAGTTCTTC
cdr3_aa: CASSPHPTSNEQFF

j_call: TRBJ2-3
clone_size: .
d_call: .
v_call: TRBV4-1
cdr3_nt: TGCGCCAGCAGCCAAAGACGGACTGTCCCTAGCACAGATACGCAGTATTTT
cdr3_aa: CASSQRRTVPSTDTQYF

j_call: TRBJ2-3
clone_size: .
d_call: .
v_call: TRBV6-6
cdr3_nt: TGTGCCAGCAGTCCTAGGGGGGGAGTCACAGATACGCAGTATTTT
cdr3_aa: CASSPRGGVTDTQYF

j_call: TRBJ2-3
clone_size: .
d_call: .
v_call: TRBV27
cdr3_nt: TGTGCCAGCGGAGCGAGCACAGATACGCAGTATTTT
cdr3_aa: CASGASTDTQYF

j_call: TRBJ2-1
clone_size: .
d_call: TRBD2
v_call: TRBV5-4
cdr3_nt: TGTGCCAGCAGCTCTAGCGGGAGTCTGCACAATGAGCAGTTCTTC
cdr3_aa: CASSSSGSLHNEQFF

j_call: TRBJ1-5
clone_size: .
d_call: TRBD1
v_call: TRBV5-1
cdr3_nt: TGCGCCAGCAGTACAGGGCAGGGGGGTCAGCCCCAGCATTTT
cdr3_aa: CASSTGQGGQPQHF

j_call: TRBJ2-5
clone_size: many
d_call: TRBD1
v_call: TRBV3-1/TRBV3-2
cdr3_nt: TGTGCCAGCAGCCAAGATATTGGACAGGTGGGGGATACCCAGTACTTC
cdr3_aa: CASSQDIGQVGDTQYF

j_call: TRBJ2-3
clone_size: .
d_call: .
v_call: TRBV7-9
cdr3_nt: TGTGCCAGCAGCTTCTTATCAGATACGCAGTATTTT
cdr3_aa: CASSFLSDTQYF

j_call: TRBJ2-1
clone_size: .
d_call: TRBD1
v_call: TRBV14
cdr3_nt: TGTGCCAGCAGCCACGGGACAGATGAGCAGTTCTTC
cdr3_aa: CASSHGTDEQFF

j_call: TRBJ2-7
clone_size: once
d_call: TRBD1
v_call: TRBV28
cdr3_nt: TGTGCCACCCTTCGGACAGGTCGGGCCTACGAGCAGTACTTC
cdr3_aa: CATLRTGRAYEQYF

j_call: TRBJ2-5
clone_size: once
d_call: TRBD2
v_call: TRBV19
cdr3_nt: TGTGCCAGTAGTGTAGCGGGGCAAGAGACCCAGTACTTC
cdr3_aa: CASSVAGQETQYF

j_call: TRBJ1-1
clone_size: .
d_call: TRBD1
v_call: TRBV5-1
cdr3_nt: TGCGCCAGCACTCAAACAGGGGCCGCGATAAACACTGAAGCTTTCTTT
cdr3_aa: CASTQTGAAINTEAFF

j_call: TRBJ1-5
clone_size: .
d_call: .
v_call: TRBV25-1
cdr3_nt: TGTGCCAGCAGTGATACCGGGCAGCCCCAGCATTTT
cdr3_aa: CASSDTGQPQHF

j_call: TRBJ2-2
clone_size: .
d_call: .
v_call: TRBV19
cdr3_nt: TGTGCCAGTAGTAGGACTATAACTAGCGGGGAGCTGTTTTTT
cdr3_aa: CASSRTITSGELFF

j_call: TRBJ1-5
clone_size: .
d_call: TRBD1
v_call: TRBV12-5
cdr3_nt: TGTGCTAGTGGCCGGGGACAGGGCAATCAGCCCCAGCATTTT
cdr3_aa: CASGRGQGNQPQHF

j_call: TRBJ2-3
clone_size: .
d_call: TRBD2
v_call: TRBV7-6
cdr3_nt: TGTGCCAGCAGCTTAGAGGGGAGGGGCAGCGGCACAGATACGCAGTATTTT
cdr3_aa: CASSLEGRGSGTDTQYF

j_call: TRBJ2-7
clone_size: .
d_call: TRBD2
v_call: TRBV29-1
cdr3_nt: TGCAGCGTAAGAAGCGGGACCCGCTCCTACGAGCAGTACTTC
cdr3_aa: CSVRSGTRSYEQYF